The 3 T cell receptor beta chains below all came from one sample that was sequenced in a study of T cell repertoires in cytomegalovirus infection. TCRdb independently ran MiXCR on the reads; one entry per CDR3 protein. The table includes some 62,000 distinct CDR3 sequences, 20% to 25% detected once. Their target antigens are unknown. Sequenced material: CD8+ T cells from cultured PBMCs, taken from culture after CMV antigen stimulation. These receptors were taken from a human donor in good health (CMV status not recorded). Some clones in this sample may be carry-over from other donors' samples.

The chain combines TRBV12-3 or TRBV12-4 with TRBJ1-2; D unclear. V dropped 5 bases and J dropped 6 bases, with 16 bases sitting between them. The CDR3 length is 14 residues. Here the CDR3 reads CASSDLGEPDGYTF. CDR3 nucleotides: TGTGCCAGCAGTGACCTTGGGGAACCCGATGGCTACACCTTC.

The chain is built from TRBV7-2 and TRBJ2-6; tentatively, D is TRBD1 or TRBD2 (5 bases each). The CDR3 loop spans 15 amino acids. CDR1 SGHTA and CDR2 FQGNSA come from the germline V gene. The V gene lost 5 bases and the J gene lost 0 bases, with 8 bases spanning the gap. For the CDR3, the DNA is TGTGCCAGCAGCCCGGGGACCTCTGGGGCCAACGTCCTGACTTTC. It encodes CASSPGTSGANVLTF.

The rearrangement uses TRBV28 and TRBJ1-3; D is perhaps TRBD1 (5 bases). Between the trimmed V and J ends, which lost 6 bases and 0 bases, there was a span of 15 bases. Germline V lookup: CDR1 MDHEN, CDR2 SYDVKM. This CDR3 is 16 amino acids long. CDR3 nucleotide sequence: TGTGCCAGCAGATCCGGGACGGATGTCTCTGGAAACACCATATATTTT. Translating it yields CASRSGTDVSGNTIYF.